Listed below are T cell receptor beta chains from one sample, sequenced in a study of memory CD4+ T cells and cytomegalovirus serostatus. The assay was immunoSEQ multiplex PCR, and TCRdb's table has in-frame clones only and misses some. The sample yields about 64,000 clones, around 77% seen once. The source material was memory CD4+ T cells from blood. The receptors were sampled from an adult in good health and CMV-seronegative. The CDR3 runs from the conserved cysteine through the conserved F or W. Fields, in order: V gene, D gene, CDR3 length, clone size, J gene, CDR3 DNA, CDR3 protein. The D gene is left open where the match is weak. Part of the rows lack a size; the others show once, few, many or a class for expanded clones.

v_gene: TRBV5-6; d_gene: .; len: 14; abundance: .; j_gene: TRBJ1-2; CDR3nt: TGTGCCAGCAGCTGGGACAATAATGGGTATGGCTACACCTTC; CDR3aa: CASSWDNNGYGYTF
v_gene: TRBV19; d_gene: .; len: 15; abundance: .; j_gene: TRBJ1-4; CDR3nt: TGTGCCAGTTTGGGCGGTTCGGTTCCTGGTGAAAAACTGTTTTTT; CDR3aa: CASLGGSVPGEKLFF
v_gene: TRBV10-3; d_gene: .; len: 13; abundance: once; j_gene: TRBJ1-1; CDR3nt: TGTGCCATCAGTGATGCTGGGAACACTGAAGCTTTCTTT; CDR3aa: CAISDAGNTEAFF
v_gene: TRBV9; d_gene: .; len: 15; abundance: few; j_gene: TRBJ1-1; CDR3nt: TGTGCCAGCAGCCCCCGCGGAGGGTCGAACACTGAAGCTTTCTTT; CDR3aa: CASSPRGGSNTEAFF
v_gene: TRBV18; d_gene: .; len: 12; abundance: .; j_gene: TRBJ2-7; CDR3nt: TGTGCCAGCTCAGGAAAATTGGACGAGCAGTACTTC; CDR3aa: CASSGKLDEQYF
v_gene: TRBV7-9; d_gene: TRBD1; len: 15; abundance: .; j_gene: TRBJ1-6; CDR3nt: TGTGCCAGCAGCTTAGCGGGACAGGGTTTTTCACCCCTCCACTTT; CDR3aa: CASSLAGQGFSPLHF
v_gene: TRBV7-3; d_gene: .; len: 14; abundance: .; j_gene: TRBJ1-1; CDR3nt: TGTGCCAGCAGCTTAACTTCAGCTAACACTGAAGCTTTCTTT; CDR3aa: CASSLTSANTEAFF
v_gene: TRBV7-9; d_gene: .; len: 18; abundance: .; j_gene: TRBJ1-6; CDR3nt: TGTGCCAGCAGCCTAACTGGTTCGGGGAGAAACTATAATTCACCCCTCCACTTT; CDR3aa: CASSLTGSGRNYNSPLHF
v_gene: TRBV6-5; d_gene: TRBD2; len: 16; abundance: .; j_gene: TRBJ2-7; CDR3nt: TGTGCCAGCAGTTACTCGATCGGACTAGGGGCCTACGAGCAGTACTTC; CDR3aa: CASSYSIGLGAYEQYF
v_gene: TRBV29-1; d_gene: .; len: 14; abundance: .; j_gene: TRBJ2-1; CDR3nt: TGCAGCGTTGAAGGGACCATATTCTACAATGAGCAGTTCTTC; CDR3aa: CSVEGTIFYNEQFF
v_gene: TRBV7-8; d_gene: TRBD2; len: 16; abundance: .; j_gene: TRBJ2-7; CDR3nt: TGTGCCAGCAGCTTAGGGCTAGCGGGGGCCGCCTACGAGCAGTACTTC; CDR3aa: CASSLGLAGAAYEQYF
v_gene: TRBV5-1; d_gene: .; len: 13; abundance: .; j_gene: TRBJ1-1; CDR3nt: TGCGCCAGCAGCTTGGTTTTGAACACTGAAGCTTTCTTT; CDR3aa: CASSLVLNTEAFF
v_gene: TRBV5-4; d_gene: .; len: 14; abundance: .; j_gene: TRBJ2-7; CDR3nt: TGTGCCAGCAGCTTGGAGGGCAAGACGTTGGAGCAGTACTTC; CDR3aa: CASSLEGKTLEQYF